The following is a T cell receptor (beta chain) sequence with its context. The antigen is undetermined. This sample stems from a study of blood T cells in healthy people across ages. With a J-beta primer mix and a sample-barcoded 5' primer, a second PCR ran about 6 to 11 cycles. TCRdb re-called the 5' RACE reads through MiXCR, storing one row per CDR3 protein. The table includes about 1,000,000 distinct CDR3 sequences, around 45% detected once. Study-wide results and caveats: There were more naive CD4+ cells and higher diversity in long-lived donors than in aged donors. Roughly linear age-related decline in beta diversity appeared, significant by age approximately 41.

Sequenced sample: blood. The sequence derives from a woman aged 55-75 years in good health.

The CDR3 DNA sequence: TGCAGTGGCCCAGCAAACATGAACACTGAAGCTTTCTTT. Protein product: CSGPANMNTEAFF. The chain uses TRBV20-1 and TRBJ1-1; unclear D gene. The germline V gene encodes CDR1 DFQATT and CDR2 SNEGSKA (reference sequence). With 7 bases removed from V and 0 bases from J, the gap between germline ends came to 12 bases. The CDR3 is made up of 13 amino acids.